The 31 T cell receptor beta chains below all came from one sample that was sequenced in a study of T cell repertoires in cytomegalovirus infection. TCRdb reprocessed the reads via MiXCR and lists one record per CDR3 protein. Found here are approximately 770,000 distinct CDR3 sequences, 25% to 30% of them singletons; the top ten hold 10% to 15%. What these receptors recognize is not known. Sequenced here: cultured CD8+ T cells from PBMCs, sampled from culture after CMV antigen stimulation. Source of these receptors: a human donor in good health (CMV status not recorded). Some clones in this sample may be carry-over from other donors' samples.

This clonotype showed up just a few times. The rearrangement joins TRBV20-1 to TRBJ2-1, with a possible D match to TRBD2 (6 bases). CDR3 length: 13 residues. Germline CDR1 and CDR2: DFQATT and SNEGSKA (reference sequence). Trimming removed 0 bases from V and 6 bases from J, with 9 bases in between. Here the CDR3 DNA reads TGCAGTGCTAGAGACGGGAGCCTCAATGAGCAGTTCTTC. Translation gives CSARDGSLNEQFF.

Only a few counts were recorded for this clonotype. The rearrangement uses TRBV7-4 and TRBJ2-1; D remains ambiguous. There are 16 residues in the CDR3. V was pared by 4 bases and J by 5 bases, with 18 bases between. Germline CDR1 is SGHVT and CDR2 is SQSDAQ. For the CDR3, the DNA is TGTGCCAGCAGCTCGTACGGACCGGAAGCCAACAATGAGCAGTTCTTC. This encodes CASSSYGPEANNEQFF.

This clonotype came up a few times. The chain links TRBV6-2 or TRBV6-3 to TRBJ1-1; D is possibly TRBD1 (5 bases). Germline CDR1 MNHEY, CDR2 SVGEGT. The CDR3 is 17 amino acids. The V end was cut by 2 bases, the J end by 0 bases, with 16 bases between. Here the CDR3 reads CASSYRETGRLNTEAFF. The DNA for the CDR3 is TGTGCCAGCAGTTACAGGGAAACGGGACGGCTGAACACTGAAGCTTTCTTT.

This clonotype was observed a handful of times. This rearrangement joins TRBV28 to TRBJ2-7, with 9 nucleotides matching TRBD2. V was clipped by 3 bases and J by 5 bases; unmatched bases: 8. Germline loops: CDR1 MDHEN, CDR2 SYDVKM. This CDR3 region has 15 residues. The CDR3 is CASSLAGGRVNEQYV. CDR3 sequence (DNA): TGTGCCAGCAGTTTGGCGGGGGGGCGAGTCAACGAGCAGTACGTC.

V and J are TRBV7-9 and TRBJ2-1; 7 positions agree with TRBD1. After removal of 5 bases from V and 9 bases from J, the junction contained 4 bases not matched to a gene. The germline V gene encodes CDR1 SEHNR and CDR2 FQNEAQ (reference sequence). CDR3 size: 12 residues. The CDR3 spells CASSVGGSEQFF. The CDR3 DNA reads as TGTGCCAGCAGCGTAGGGGGCAGTGAGCAGTTCTTC.

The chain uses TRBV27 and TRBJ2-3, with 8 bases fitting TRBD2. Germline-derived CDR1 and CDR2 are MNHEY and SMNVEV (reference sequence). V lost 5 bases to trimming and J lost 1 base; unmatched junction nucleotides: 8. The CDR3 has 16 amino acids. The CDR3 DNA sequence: TGTGCCAGCAGTCCCCCCGGCGGGGGGCGCACAGATACGCAGTATTTT. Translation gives CASSPPGGGRTDTQYF.

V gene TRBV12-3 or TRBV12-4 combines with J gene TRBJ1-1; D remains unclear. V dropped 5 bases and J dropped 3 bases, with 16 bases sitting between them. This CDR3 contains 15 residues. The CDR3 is CASSPRSRIYTEAFF. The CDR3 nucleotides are TGTGCCAGCAGTCCCAGGTCACGGATATACACTGAAGCTTTCTTT.

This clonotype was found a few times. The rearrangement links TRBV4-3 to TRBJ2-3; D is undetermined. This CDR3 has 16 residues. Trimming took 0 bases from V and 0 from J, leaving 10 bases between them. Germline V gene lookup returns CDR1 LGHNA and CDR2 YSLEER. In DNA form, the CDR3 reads TGCGCCAGCAGCCAAGATTGGGCAGAAAGCACAGATACGCAGTATTTT. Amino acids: CASSQDWAESTDTQYF.

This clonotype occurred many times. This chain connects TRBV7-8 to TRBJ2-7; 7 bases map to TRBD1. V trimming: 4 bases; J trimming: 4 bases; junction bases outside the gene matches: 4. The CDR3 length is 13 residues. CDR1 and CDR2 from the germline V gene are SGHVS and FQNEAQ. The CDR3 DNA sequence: TGTGCCAGCAGCTGGGGACAGCTATACGAGCAGTACTTC. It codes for CASSWGQLYEQYF.

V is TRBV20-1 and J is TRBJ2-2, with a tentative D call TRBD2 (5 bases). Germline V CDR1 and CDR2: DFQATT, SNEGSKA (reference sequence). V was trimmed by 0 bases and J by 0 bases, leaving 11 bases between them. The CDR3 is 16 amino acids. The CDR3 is CSARDPRAANTGELFF. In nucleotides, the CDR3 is TGCAGTGCTAGAGATCCGAGGGCAGCGAACACCGGGGAGCTGTTTTTT.

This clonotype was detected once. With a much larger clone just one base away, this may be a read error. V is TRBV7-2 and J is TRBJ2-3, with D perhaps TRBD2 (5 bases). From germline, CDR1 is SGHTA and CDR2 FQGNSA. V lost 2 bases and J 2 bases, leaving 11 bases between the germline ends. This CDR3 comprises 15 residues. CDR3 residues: CASSLIDGVTDTQYF. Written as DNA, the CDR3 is TGTGCCAGCAGCTTAATTGACGGGGTCACAGATACGCAGTATTTT.

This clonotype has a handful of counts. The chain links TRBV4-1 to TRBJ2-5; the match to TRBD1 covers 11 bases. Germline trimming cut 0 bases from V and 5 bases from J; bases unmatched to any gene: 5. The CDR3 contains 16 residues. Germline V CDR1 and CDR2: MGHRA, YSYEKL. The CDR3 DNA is TGCGCCAGCAGCCAAGAGGACAGGGGGCGTAGGGAGACCCAGTACTTC. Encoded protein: CASSQEDRGRRETQYF.

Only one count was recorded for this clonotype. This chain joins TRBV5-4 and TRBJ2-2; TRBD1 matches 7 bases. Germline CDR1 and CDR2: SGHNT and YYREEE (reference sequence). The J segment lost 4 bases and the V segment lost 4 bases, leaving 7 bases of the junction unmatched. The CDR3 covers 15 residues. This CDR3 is CASSPAGGSTGELFF. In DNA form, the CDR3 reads TGTGCCAGCAGCCCTGCAGGGGGTAGCACCGGGGAGCTGTTTTTT.

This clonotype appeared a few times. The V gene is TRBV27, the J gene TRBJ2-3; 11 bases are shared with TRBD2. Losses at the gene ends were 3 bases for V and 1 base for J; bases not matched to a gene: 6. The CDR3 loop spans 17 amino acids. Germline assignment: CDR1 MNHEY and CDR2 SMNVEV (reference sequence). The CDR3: CASSFLAGGSGTDTQYF. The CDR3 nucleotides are TGTGCCAGCAGTTTTCTAGCGGGGGGATCCGGCACAGATACGCAGTATTTT.

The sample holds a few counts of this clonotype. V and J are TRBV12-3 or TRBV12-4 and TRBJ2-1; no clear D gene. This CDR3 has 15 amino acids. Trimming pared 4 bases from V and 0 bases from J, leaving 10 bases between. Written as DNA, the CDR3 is TGTGCCAGCAGTTCGGACGCGAGCTCCTACAATGAGCAGTTCTTC. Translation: CASSSDASSYNEQFF.

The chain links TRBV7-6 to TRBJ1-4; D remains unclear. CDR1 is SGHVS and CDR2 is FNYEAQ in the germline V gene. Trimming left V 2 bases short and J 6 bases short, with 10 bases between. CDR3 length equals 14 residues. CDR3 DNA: TGTGCCAGCAGCTTAACTCTTCAAGATGAAAAACTGTTTTTT. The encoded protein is CASSLTLQDEKLFF. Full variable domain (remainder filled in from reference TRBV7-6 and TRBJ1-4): GAGVSQSPRYKVTKRGQDVALRCDPISGHVSLYWYRQALGQGPEFLTYFNYEAQQDKSGLPNDRFSAERPEGSISTLTIQRTEQRDSAMYRCASSLTLQDEKLFFGSGTQLSVL.

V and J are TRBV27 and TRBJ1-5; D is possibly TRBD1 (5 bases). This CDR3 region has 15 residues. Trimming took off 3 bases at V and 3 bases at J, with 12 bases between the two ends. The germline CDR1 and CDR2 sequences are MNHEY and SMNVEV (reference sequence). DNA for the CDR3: TGTGCCAGCAGTTTCCTGGGACGGATCAATCAGCCCCAGCATTTT. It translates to CASSFLGRINQPQHF.

As DNA, the CDR3 is TGTGCCAGCAGTTTATGGGGGCCTCCTAGCACAGATACGCAGTATTTT. Its translation is CASSLWGPPSTDTQYF. The chain uses TRBV27 and TRBJ2-3; perhaps TRBD1 as D (6 bases). CDR3 length: 16 amino acids. Germline V CDR1 and CDR2: MNHEY, SMNVEV (reference sequence). V dropped 1 base and J dropped 0 bases, with 11 bases sitting between them.

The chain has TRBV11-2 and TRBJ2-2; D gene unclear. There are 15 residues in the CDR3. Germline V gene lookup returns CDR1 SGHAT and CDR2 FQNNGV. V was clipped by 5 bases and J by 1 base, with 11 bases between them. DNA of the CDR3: TGTGCCAGCAGCCCCTGGAAAGGGAACACCGGGGAGCTGTTTTTT. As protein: CASSPWKGNTGELFF.

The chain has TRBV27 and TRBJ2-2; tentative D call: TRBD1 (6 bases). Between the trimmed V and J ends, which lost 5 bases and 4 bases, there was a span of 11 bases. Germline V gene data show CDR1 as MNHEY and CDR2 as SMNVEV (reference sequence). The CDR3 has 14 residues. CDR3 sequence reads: CASSRRGSTGELFF. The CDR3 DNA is TGTGCCAGCAGTCGTAGGGGGAGCACCGGGGAGCTGTTTTTT.

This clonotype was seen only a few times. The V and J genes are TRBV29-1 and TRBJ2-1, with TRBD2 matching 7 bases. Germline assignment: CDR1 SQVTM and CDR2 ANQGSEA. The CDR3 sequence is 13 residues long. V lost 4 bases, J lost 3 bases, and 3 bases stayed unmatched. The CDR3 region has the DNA TGCAGCGTTGCCGGGACTAACTACAATGAGCAGTTCTTC. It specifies CSVAGTNYNEQFF.

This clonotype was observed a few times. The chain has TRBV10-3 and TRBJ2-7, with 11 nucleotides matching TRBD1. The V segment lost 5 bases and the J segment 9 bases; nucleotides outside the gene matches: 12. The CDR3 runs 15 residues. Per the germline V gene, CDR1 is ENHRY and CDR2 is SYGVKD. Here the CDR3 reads CAISPGQGGVQTQYV. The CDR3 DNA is TGTGCCATCAGTCCGGGACAGGGGGGGGTTCAGACGCAGTACGTC.

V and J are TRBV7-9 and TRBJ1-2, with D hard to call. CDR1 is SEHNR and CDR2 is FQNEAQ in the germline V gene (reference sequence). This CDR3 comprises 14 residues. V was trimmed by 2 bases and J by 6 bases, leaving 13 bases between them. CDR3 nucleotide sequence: TGTGCCAGCAGCTTATCGCAGCCTATTGATGGCTACACCTTC. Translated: CASSLSQPIDGYTF.

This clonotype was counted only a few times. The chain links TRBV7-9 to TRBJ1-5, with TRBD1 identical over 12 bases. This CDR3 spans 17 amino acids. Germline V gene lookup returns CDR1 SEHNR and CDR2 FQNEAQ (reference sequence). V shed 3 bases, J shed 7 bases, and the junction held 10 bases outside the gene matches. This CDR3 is CASSFAGTGGLEQPQHF. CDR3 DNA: TGTGCCAGCAGCTTCGCCGGGACAGGGGGCTTAGAACAGCCCCAGCATTTT. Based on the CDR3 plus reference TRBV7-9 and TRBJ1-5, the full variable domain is DTGVSQNPRHKITKRGQNVTFRCDPISEHNRLYWYRQTLGQGPEFLTYFQNEAQLEKSRLLSDRFSAERPKGSFSTLEIQRTEQGDSAMYLCASSFAGTGGLEQPQHFGDGTRLSIL.

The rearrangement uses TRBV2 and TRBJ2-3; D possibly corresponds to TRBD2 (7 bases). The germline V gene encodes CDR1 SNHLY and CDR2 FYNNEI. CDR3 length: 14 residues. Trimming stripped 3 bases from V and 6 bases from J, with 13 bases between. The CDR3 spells CASSEGGPFDTQYF. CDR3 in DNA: TGTGCCAGCAGTGAGGGGGGGCCGTTTGATACGCAGTATTTT.

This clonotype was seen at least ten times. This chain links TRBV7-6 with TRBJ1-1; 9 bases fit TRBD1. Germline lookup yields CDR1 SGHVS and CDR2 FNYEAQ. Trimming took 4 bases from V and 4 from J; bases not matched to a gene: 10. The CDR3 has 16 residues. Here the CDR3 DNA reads TGTGCCAGCAGCTCAGCGGGACAGGGACTCAGCACTGAAGCTTTCTTT. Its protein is CASSSAGQGLSTEAFF.

The CDR3 nucleotides are TGCAGTGCTAAACTAAGGGACCAGTACTTC. Amino acids: CSAKLRDQYF. J is TRBJ2-5 and V is TRBV20-1; D remains ambiguous. In germline, CDR1 is DFQATT, CDR2 SNEGSKA (reference sequence). This CDR3 comprises 10 residues. V shed 4 bases and J shed 10 bases, with 10 bases lying between them.

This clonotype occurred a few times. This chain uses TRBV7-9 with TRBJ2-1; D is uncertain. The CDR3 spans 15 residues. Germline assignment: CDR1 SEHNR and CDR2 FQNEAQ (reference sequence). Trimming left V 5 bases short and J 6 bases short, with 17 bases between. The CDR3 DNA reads TGTGCCAGCAGCGCGCCCGTGGAACGTTCCAATGAGCAGTTCTTC. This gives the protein CASSAPVERSNEQFF.

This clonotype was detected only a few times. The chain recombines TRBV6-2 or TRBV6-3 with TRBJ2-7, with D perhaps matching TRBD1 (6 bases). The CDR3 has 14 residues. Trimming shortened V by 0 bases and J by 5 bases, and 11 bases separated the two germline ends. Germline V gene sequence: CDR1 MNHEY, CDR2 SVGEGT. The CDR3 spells CASSYSTAGDEQYV. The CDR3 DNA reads TGTGCCAGCAGTTACTCGACAGCAGGGGACGAGCAGTACGTC.

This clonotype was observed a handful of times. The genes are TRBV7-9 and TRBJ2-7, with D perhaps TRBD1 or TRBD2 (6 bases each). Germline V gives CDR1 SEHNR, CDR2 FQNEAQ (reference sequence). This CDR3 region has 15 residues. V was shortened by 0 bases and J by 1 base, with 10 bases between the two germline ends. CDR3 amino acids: CASSLAGGYSYEQYF. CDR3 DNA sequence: TGTGCCAGCAGCTTAGCGGGGGGCTATTCCTACGAGCAGTACTTC.

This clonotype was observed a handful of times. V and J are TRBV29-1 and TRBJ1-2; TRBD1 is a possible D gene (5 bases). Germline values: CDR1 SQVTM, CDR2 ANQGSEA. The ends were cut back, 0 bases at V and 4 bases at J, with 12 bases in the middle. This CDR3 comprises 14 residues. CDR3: CSVEDKGTTYGYTF. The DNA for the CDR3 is TGCAGCGTTGAAGATAAGGGGACGACCTATGGCTACACCTTC.